A single sample gave rise to the 9 T cell receptor beta chains below, sequenced in a study of blood T cells in healthy people across ages. For the second PCR, which ran for roughly 6 to 12 cycles, a sample-barcoded 5' primer and a J-beta primer mix were used. TCRdb reanalysed the 5' RACE reads using MiXCR and keeps one entry per CDR3 protein. Seen here are around 1,000,000 distinct CDR3 sequences, under 30% observed once, and the top ten hold 0.75%. The same data also went into a second study, on T cells of mothers and their children.

The sequencing input was blood. The receptors were gathered from a girl aged 2 to 9 in good health.

The V and J genes are TRBV7-2 and TRBJ2-2; D gene unclear. Germline lookup yields CDR1 SGHTA and CDR2 FQGNSA. V shed 2 bases and J shed 6 bases, with 7 bases lying between them. CDR3 size: 13 residues. CDR3 sequence: CASSLFHPGELFF. In DNA, the CDR3 is TGTGCCAGCAGCTTATTCCATCCCGGGGAGCTGTTTTTT.

This clonotype was counted a few times. The V gene is TRBV27, the J gene TRBJ2-5, with 9 positions matching TRBD2. Germline-derived CDR1 and CDR2 are MNHEY and SMNVEV (reference sequence). V shed 2 bases and J 6 bases; nucleotides not matched to a gene: 10. CDR3 length equals 16 residues. The CDR3 DNA is TGTGCCAGCAGTTTACCGGGCGGGAGGGCCGATAAGACCCAGTACTTC. Translated, it gives CASSLPGGRADKTQYF.

This sequence joins TRBV10-3 and TRBJ2-5, with D maybe TRBD2 (5 bases). The DNA end favors TRBJ2-7, so the J call may be wrong. The CDR3 length is 13 residues. The germline V gene has CDR1 ENHRY and CDR2 SYGVKD. The CDR3 DNA reads TGTGCCATCACTAGCCAGGCGGAGGACGAGCAGTACTTC. This translates into CAITSQAEDEQYF.

In this sample, this clonotype turned up a few times. The rearrangement uses TRBV12-3 or TRBV12-4 and TRBJ2-5; D remains unclear. The J call may be mistaken, given a closer DNA end match to TRBJ2-1. The CDR3 consists of 10 residues. The CDR3 sequence: CASSFIKQFF. CDR3 sequence (DNA): TGTGCCAGCAGTTTCATAAAGCAGTTCTTC.

V usage is TRBV20-1 and J usage is TRBJ2-7; D is perhaps TRBD2 (5 bases). V lost 0 bases and J 2 bases, leaving 11 bases between the germline ends. The CDR3 runs to 14 residues. Germline CDR1 and CDR2: DFQATT and SNEGSKA (reference sequence). CDR3 protein: CSARDDYLTYEQYF. In nucleotides, the CDR3 is TGCAGTGCTAGAGATGACTACTTAACCTACGAGCAGTACTTC.

V is TRBV7-2 and J is TRBJ2-1, with D possibly matching TRBD2 (6 bases). Deletions cut 5 bases from V and 9 bases from J, with 11 bases between. CDR1 is SGHTA and CDR2 is FQGNSA in the germline V gene. The CDR3 is 12 residues long. For the CDR3, the DNA is TGTGCCAGCAGCCCACGGGAGCGTGAGCAGTTCTTC. Its protein is CASSPREREQFF.

This clonotype was seen a few times. This chain joins TRBV27 and TRBJ2-7, with 7 nucleotides matching TRBD2. The CDR3 contains 12 residues. CDR1 is MNHEY, CDR2 SMNVEV, per germline (reference sequence). Unmatched junction bases numbered 2, after V lost 6 bases and J lost 3 bases. This CDR3 reads CASRGGNYEQYF. DNA of the CDR3: TGTGCCAGCAGGGGGGGGAACTACGAGCAGTACTTC.

This chain joins TRBV7-9 and TRBJ2-5; 10 positions agree with TRBD1. Germline assignment: CDR1 SEHNR and CDR2 FQNEAQ (reference sequence). This CDR3 region has 14 residues. V shed 5 bases, J shed 5 bases, and the junction held 5 bases outside the gene matches. The CDR3 DNA sequence: TGTGCCAGCAGCAACCGGGACAGGGGTGAGACCCAGTACTTC. Translating it yields CASSNRDRGETQYF.

Only a few counts were recorded for this clonotype. The chain recombines TRBV20-1 with TRBJ2-1, with 9 bases identical to TRBD2. CDR1 and CDR2 (germline): DFQATT, SNEGSKA (reference sequence). CDR3 length: 15 residues. The V gene end was trimmed by 3 bases and the J gene end by 3 bases; junction bases not matched to a gene: 6. CDR3 residues: CSASSRLAVYNEQFF. CDR3 nucleotide sequence: TGCAGTGCTAGTTCCCGACTAGCGGTCTACAATGAGCAGTTCTTC.